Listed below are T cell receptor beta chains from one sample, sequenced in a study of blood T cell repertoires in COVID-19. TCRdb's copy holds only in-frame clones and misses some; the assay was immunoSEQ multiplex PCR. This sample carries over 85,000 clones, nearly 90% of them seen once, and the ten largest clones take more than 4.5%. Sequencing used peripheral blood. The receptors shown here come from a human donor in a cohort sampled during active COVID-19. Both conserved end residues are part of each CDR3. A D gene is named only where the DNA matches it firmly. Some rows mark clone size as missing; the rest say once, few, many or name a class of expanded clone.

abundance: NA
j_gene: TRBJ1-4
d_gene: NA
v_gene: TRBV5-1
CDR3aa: CASSTGDGGAEKLFF
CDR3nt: TGCGCCAGCAGCACGGGGGACGGTGGGGCTGAAAAACTGTTTTTT

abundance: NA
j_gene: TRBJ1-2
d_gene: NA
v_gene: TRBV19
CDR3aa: CATEQGLGGYTF
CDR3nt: TGTGCCACCGAGCAGGGGCTTGGTGGCTACACCTTC

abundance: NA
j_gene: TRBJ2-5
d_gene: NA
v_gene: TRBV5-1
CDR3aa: CASSFDRAGETQYF
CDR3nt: TGCGCCAGCAGCTTTGACAGGGCGGGGGAGACCCAGTACTTC

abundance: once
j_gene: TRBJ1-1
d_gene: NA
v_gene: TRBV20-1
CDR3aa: CSASPPRDGRWTEAFF
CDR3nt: TGCAGTGCTAGTCCCCCAAGGGACGGGAGGTGGACTGAAGCTTTCTTT

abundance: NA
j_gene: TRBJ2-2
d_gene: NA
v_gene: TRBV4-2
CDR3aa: CASSQFGGRNTGELFF
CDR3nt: TGTGCCAGCAGCCAATTCGGGGGAAGGAACACCGGGGAGCTGTTTTTT

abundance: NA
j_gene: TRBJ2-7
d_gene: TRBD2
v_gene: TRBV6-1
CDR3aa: CASSEGISTGGSYEQYF
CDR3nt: TGTGCCAGCAGTGAAGGTATTTCCACCGGGGGGTCCTACGAGCAGTACTTC

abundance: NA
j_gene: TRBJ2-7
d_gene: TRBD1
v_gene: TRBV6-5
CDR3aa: CASTDRGPNYEQYF
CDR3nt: TGTGCCAGCACCGACAGGGGCCCTAACTACGAGCAGTACTTC

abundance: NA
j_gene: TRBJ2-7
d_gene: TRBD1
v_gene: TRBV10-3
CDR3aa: CATRGPGQVAYEQYF
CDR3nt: TGTGCCACCAGGGGCCCGGGACAGGTAGCCTACGAGCAGTACTTC

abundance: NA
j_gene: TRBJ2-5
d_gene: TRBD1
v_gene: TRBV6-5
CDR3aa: CASSYIDRGLGETQYF
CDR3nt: TGTGCCAGCAGTTACATCGACAGGGGGTTGGGAGAGACCCAGTACTTC

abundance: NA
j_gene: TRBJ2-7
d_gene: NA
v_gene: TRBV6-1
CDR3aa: CASSERFRDEQYF
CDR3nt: TGTGCCAGCAGTGAACGGTTCAGGGACGAGCAGTACTTC

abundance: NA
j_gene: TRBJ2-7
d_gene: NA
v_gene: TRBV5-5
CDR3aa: CASSLVAVGTGDEQYF
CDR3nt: TGTGCCAGCAGCTTGGTAGCGGTGGGGACTGGCGACGAGCAGTACTTC

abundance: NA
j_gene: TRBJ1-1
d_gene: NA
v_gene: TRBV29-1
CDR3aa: CSVGPGWDTEAFF
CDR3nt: TGCAGCGTTGGTCCAGGGTGGGACACTGAAGCTTTCTTT

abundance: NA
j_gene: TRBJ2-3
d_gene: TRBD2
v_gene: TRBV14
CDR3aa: CASSQDGLAAYTQYF
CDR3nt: TGTGCCAGCAGCCAAGATGGTCTAGCGGCCTATACGCAGTATTTT

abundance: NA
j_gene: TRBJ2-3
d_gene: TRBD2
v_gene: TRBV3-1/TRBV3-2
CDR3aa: CASSPTTTSGVTDTQYF
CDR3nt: TGTGCCAGCAGCCCAACCACTACTAGCGGGGTCACAGATACGCAGTATTTT

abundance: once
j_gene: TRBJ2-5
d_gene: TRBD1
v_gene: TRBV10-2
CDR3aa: CASRVTGSQETQYF
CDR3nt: TGCGCCAGCAGGGTGACAGGGTCCCAAGAGACCCAGTACTTC

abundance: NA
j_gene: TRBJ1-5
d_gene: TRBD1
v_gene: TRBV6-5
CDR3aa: CASRGQNSNQPQHF
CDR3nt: TGTGCCAGTCGGGGACAGAATAGCAATCAGCCCCAGCATTTT

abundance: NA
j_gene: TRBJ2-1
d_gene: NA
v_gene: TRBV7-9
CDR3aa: CASSPTLGGRAEGGGEQFF
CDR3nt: TGTGCCAGCAGCCCGACCTTGGGTGGGAGGGCCGAAGGGGGGGGTGAGCAGTTCTTC

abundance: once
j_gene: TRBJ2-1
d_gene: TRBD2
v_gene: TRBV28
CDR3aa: CASMRGGGSNEQFF
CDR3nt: TGTGCCAGCATGAGGGGTGGCGGGAGCAATGAGCAGTTCTTC

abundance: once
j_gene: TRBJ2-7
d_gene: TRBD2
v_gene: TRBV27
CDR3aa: CASRTSGTSYEQYF
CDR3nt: TGTGCCAGCAGAACTAGCGGAACCTCCTACGAGCAGTACTTC

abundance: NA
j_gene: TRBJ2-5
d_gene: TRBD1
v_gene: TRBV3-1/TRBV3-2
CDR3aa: CASSQDGTGGSKTQYF
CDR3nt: TGTGCCAGCAGCCAGGACGGGACAGGGGGCTCGAAGACCCAGTACTTC

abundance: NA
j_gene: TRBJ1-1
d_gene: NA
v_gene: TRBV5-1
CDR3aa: CASSWDNMNTEAFF
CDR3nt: TGCGCCAGCAGCTGGGACAACATGAACACTGAAGCTTTCTTT

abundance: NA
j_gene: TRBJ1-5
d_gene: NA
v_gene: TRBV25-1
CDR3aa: CASGRAGVEQPQHF
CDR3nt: TGTGCCAGTGGTAGGGCGGGGGTTGAACAGCCCCAGCATTTT

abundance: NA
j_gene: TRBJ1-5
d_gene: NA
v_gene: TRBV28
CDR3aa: CASRYTGTMALQPQHF
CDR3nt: TGTGCCAGCAGATATACAGGGACTATGGCTCTTCAGCCCCAGCATTTT

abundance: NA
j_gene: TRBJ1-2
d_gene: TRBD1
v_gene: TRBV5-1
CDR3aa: CASSWGTGEGYTF
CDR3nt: TGCGCCAGCAGCTGGGGGACAGGGGAAGGCTACACCTTC

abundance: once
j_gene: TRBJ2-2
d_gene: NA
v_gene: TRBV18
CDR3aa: CASSPPRTGELFF
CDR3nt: TGTGCCAGCTCACCACCCAGAACCGGGGAGCTGTTTTTT

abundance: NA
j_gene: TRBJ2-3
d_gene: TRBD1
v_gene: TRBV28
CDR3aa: CASSFQGARDAQYF
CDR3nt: TGTGCCAGCAGTTTTCAGGGGGCGAGGGATGCGCAGTATTTT

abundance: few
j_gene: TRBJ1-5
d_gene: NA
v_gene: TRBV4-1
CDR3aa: CASSQGRGGSNQPQHF
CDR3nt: TGCGCCAGCAGCCAAGGAAGGGGTGGCAGCAATCAGCCCCAGCATTTT

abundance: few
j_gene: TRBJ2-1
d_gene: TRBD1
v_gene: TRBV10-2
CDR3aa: CASSELGGHEQFF
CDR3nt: TGCGCCAGCAGTGAGTTAGGGGGCCATGAGCAGTTCTTC

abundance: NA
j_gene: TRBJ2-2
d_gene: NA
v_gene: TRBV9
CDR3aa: CASRRGSDTGELFF
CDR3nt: TGTGCCAGCAGAAGGGGATCTGACACCGGGGAGCTGTTTTTT

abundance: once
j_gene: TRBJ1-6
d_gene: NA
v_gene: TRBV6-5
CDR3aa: CATTGNDSPLHF
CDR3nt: TGTGCCACAACAGGGAATGATTCACCCCTCCACTTT

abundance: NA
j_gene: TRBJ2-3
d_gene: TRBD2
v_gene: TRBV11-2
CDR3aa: CASSFSAGVGDTQYF
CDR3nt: TGTGCCAGCAGCTTCTCAGCGGGAGTTGGGGATACGCAGTATTTT

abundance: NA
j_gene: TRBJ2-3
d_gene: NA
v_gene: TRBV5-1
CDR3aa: CAVQGPTDTQYF
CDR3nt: TGCGCCGTACAGGGTCCCACAGATACGCAGTATTTT

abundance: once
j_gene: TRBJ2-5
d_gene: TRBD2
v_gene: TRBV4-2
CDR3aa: CASSQDGTSIETQYF
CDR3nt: TGTGCCAGCAGCCAAGATGGGACTAGCATAGAGACCCAGTACTTC

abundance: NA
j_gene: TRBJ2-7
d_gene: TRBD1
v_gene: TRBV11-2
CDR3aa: CASSARDRGSYEQYF
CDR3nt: TGTGCCAGCAGCGCCAGGGACAGGGGGTCATACGAGCAGTACTTC

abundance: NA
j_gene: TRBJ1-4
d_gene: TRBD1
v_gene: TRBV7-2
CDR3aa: CASSQGQGGGEKLFF
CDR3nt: TGTGCCAGCAGCCAAGGTCAAGGGGGCGGTGAAAAACTGTTTTTT

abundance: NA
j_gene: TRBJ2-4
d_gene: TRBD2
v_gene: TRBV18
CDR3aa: CASSPGGGGKNIQYF
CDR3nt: TGTGCCAGCTCACCCGGGGGGGGCGGCAAAAACATTCAGTACTTC

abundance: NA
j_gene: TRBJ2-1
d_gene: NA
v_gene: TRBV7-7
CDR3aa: CASSLEVAAEQFF
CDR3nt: TGTGCTAGCAGCTTGGAGGTTGCGGCTGAGCAGTTCTTC

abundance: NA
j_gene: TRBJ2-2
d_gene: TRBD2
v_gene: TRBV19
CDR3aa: CASSRLAGTNTGELFF
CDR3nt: TGTGCCAGTAGTAGACTAGCGGGCACGAACACCGGGGAGCTGTTTTTT

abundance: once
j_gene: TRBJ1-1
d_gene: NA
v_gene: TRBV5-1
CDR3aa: CASSFRRDGLNTEAFF
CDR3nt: TGCGCCAGCAGCTTCAGGAGGGATGGTCTGAACACTGAAGCTTTCTTT

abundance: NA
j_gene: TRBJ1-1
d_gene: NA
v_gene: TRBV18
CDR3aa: CASSPAELNTEAFF
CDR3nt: TGTGCCAGCTCACCGGCAGAATTGAACACTGAAGCTTTCTTT

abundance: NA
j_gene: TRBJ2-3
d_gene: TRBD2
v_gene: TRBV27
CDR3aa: CASSPRTSGRTDTQYF
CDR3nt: TGTGCCAGCAGTCCGCGGACTAGCGGGAGGACAGATACGCAGTATTTT

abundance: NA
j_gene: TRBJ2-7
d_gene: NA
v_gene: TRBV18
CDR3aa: CASSAGLPGPYEQYF
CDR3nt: TGTGCCAGCTCGGCGGGACTCCCAGGCCCCTACGAGCAGTACTTC

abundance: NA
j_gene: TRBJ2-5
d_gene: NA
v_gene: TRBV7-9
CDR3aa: CASSFIETQYF
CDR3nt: TGTGCCAGCAGCTTCATCGAGACCCAGTACTTC